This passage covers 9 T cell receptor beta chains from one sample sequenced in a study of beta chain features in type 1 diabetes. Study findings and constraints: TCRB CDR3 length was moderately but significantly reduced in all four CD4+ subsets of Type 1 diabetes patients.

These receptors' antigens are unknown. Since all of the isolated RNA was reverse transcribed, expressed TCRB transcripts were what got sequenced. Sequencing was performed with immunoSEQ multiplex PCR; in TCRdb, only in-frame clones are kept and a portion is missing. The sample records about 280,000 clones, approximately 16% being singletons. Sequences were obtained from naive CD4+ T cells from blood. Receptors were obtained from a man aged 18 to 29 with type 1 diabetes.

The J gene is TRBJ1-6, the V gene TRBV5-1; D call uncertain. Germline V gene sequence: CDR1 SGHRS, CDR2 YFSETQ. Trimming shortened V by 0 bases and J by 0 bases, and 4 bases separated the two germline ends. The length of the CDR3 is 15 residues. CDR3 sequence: CASSLAGSYNSPLHF. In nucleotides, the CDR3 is TGCGCCAGCAGCTTGGCAGGCTCCTATAATTCACCCCTCCACTTT.

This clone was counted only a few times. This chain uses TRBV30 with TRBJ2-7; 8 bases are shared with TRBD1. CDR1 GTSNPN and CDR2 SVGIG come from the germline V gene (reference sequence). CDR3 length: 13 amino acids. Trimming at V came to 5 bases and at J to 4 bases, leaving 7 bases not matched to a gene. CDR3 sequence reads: CAWEQGAQYEQYF. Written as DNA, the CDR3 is TGTGCCTGGGAGCAGGGGGCCCAGTACGAGCAGTACTTC.

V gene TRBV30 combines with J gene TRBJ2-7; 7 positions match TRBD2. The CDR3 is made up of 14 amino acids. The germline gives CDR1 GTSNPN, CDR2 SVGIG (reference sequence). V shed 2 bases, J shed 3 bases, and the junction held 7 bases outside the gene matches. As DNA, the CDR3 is TGTGCCTGGAGTAGGCGCGGGGGAATCTACGAGCAGTACTTC. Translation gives CAWSRRGGIYEQYF.

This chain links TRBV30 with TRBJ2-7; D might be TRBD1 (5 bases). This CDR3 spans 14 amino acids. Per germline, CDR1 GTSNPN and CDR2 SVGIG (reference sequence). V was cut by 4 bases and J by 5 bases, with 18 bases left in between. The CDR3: CAWTQVGRAHEQYF. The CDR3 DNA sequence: TGTGCCTGGACCCAGGTCGGCAGGGCCCACGAGCAGTACTTC.

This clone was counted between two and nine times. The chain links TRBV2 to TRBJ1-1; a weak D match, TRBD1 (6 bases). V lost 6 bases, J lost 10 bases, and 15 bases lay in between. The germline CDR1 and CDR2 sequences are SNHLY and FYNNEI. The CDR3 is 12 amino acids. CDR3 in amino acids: CASRTLQGPAFF. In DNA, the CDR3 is TGTGCCAGCAGGACACTACAGGGTCCAGCTTTCTTT.

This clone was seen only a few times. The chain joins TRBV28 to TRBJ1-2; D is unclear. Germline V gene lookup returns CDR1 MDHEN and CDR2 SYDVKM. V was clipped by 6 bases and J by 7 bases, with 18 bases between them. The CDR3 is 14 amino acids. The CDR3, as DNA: TGTGCCAGCAGCCCGGCCGCCGGCGCGGCTGGCTACACCTTC. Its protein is CASSPAAGAAGYTF.

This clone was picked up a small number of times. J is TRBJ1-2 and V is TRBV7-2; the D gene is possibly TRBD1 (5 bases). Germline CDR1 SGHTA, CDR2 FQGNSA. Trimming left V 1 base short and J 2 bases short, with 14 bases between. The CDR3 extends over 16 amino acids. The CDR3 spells CASSLVGGTANYGYTF. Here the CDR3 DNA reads TGTGCCAGCAGCTTAGTGGGAGGGACGGCAAACTATGGCTACACCTTC.

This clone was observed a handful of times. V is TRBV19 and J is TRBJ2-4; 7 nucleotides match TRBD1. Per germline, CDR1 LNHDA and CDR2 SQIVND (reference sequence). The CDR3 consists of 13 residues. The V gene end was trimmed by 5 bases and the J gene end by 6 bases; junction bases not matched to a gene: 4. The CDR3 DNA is TGTGCCAGTAGTTCCGACAGGGTAAACATTCAGTACTTC. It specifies CASSSDRVNIQYF.

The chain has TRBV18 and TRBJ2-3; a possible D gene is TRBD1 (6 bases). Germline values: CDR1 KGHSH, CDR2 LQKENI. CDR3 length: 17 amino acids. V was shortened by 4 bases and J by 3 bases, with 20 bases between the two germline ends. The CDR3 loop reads CASSHSGVGGATDTQYF. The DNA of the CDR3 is TGTGCCAGCTCACACTCCGGGGTTGGGGGCGCGACAGATACGCAGTATTTT.